Given below is one TCR beta chain in context. Its antigen is not identified. This specimen belongs to a study of cytomegalovirus exposure and HLA in healthy donors. The wider study: As an earlier analysis found, around 200 million T cells yielded around 110 million unique TCR beta sequences. Study-level points and caveats: Researchers reported in a later analysis that a missense DCLRE1C variant was tied to TCR beta V- and J-gene trimming. A later analysis showed HLA-associated TCR beta chains outstripping equally common others in clonal expansion.

The germline V gene has CDR1 SGHRS and CDR2 YFSETQ. Trimming pared 3 bases from V and 3 bases from J, leaving 15 bases between. CDR3 length equals 16 residues. In the PCR, 60 Vbeta and 13 Jbeta primers were used. The protocol was immunoSEQ multiplex PCR, while the TCRdb copy is restricted to in-frame clones and leaves out a portion. Among tens of thousands of clones listed, approximately 78% were seen once. Material for sequencing was PBMCs. This chain connects TRBV5-1 to TRBJ2-2; weak D call: TRBD1 (5 bases). The sequence was collected from a woman aged 25-40 years in good health and CMV-seronegative. The CDR3 DNA reads as TGCGCCAGCAGCTCCTCTGACAGTGACTACACCGGGGAGCTGTTTTTT. As protein: CASSSSDSDYTGELFF.